This TCR beta chain was sequenced in a study of beta chain features in type 1 diabetes. Across the study: Examination covered around 100 million sorted cells spanning all samples.

Germline CDR1 is SGHDN and CDR2 is FVKESK. The CDR3 has 14 amino acids. With 1 base removed from V and 9 bases from J, the gap between germline ends came to 13 bases. This clone has a handful of counts. Its antigen is unidentified. The entirety of the isolated RNA underwent reverse transcription, so expressed TCRB transcripts were sequenced. The data were produced by immunoSEQ multiplex PCR, yet TCRdb's version contains in-frame clones alone and is incomplete. Of approximately 250,000 clones listed, 24% are singletons. Whole-study findings and limits: Type 1 diabetes patients had moderately but significantly shorter TCRB CDR3s in all four CD4+ subsets.

The sample taken for sequencing was naive CD4+ T cells from blood. The source is a woman aged 25 to 39 with type 1 diabetes. This chain uses TRBV14 with TRBJ2-1; TRBD2 might be the D (5 bases). This chain's CDR3 is CASSQVYGKTEQFF. DNA for the CDR3: TGTGCCAGCAGCCAAGTTTACGGGAAAACTGAGCAGTTCTTC.